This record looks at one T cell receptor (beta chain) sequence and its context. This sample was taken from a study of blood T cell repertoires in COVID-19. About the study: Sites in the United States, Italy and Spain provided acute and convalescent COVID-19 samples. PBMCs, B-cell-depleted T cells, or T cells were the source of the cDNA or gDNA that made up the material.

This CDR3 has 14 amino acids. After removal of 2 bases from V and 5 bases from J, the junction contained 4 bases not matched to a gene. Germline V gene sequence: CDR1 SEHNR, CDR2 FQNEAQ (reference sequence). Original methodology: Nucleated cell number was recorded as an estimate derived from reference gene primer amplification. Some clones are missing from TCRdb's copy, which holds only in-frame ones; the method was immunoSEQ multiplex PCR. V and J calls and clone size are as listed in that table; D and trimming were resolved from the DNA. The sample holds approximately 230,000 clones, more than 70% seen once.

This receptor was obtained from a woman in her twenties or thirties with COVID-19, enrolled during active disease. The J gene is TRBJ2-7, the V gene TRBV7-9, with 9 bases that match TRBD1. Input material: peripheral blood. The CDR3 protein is CASSLSGQGNEQYF. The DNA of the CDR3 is TGTGCCAGCAGCTTAAGCGGACAGGGGAACGAGCAGTACTTC.